These 2 T cell receptor beta chains were sequenced from one sample in a study of naive and memory T cell subsets. The SP2 primer and nested alpha and beta constant region primers amplified ligated cDNA in four rounds. In TCRdb, the 5' RACE reads were re-called with MiXCR into one record per CDR3 protein. The sample lists tens of thousands of distinct CDR3 sequences; under 10% were seen once. A UMI-containing oligonucleotide was joined by 3' ligation to the TCR cDNA template. The receptors derive from a female donor in good health.

This clonotype was seen repeatedly, ten times or more. The chain employs TRBV25-1 and TRBJ2-2; 9 bases align to TRBD1. Trimming at V came to 0 bases and at J to 4 bases, leaving 18 bases not matched to a gene. The CDR3 consists of 21 residues. CDR1 is MGHDK and CDR2 is SYGVNS in the germline V gene. CDR3 protein: CASSEYAGQGSPIVSTGELFF. In nucleotides, the CDR3 is TGTGCCAGCAGTGAATATGCGGGACAGGGAAGCCCTATAGTAAGCACCGGGGAGCTGTTTTTT.

The chain combines TRBV28 with TRBJ2-3, with TRBD2 matching over 9 bases. Germline loops: CDR1 MDHEN, CDR2 SYDVKM. With V trimmed by 6 bases and J by 5 bases, 9 bases remained unmatched. The CDR3 length is 15 residues. The CDR3 loop is CASRSPGLAVDTQYF. The CDR3 nucleotides read TGTGCCAGCAGATCTCCGGGACTAGCCGTAGATACGCAGTATTTT.